This is a list of T cell receptor beta chains from one sample in a study of cytomegalovirus exposure and HLA in healthy donors. Produced via immunoSEQ multiplex PCR; TCRdb's table is partial and in-frame only. The top ten clones hold around 4.1% of a sample with about 57,000 clones, roughly four fifths of them seen once. Sequenced material: PBMCs. Source of these receptors: a young man in good health and CMV-seronegative. Both conserved end residues are part of each CDR3. The D gene is left open where the match is weak.

D gene	V gene	CDR3 protein
.	TRBV5-1	CASSLAQGLMNTEAFF
.	TRBV4-2	CASSQDGSPDTGELFF
TRBD2	TRBV7-2	CASSFPRGRAGGAYEQYF
.	TRBV2	CASSPEGGGAYEQYF
.	TRBV19	CASSIEETGSYEQYF
.	TRBV27	CASSSGAGLSYEQYF
.	TRBV2	CASSERGQGVGYTF
TRBD1	TRBV27	CASSPQARTGVPYEQYF
TRBD1	TRBV6-6	CASSRPGTGLNTEAFF
.	TRBV21-1	CASSKVRWTGEAYEQYF
.	TRBV27	CASSLESGRGEAFF
.	TRBV5-4	CASSPGGRSNEKLFF
.	TRBV5-4	CASSLGGGGGEQPQHF
TRBD1	TRBV30	CAWSVGNQGGEKLFF
.	TRBV9	CASSRASGVTEAFF
TRBD1	TRBV7-2	CASSLEGTGYDTEAFF
TRBD2	TRBV11-2	CASSLVAGVAGELFF
TRBD1	TRBV7-9	CSSSPETGPNTGELFF
.	TRBV5-5	CASSFLSGLGEETQYF
TRBD2	TRBV6-4	CASSVRGETDTQYF
.	TRBV29-1	CSISDNEQFF
.	TRBV5-1	CASSLGGGGQETQYF
.	TRBV5-1	CASSFHTDKFTNYGYTF
.	TRBV7-9	CASSLAGGPDTEAFF
.	TRBV7-9	CASSPVGGLYSPLHF
TRBD1	TRBV27	CASSSLGQGNSPLHF
.	TRBV9	CASSPRAEGTEAFF
TRBD1	TRBV27	CASSLSGTGVRQPQHF
TRBD2	TRBV4-3	CASSHRSGGPLPYELFF
TRBD1	TRBV7-8	CASSAGTVNQPQHF
.	TRBV5-1	CASSLEVGLTDTQYF
.	TRBV5-4	CASSLGVGQNTGELFF
TRBD1	TRBV27	CASSFTGGTYEQYF
TRBD1	TRBV6-1	CASSEMRGRGYEQYF
TRBD1	TRBV7-2	CASSRQGKGTDTQYF
TRBD2	TRBV15	CATSTWTRTGELFF
TRBD2	TRBV18	CASSPQVGLENTGELFF
TRBD1	TRBV18	CASSPPGTGVGANVLTF
TRBD1	TRBV6-6	CASSYPTGAPEAFF
TRBD2	TRBV7-9	CSSSPPGGTSGSYEQYF
.	TRBV27	CASSSPGTKGLYEQYF
.	TRBV5-1	CASSFAPEDLDPILKETQYF
TRBD1	TRBV5-6	CASSPWRETGGKLFF
.	TRBV5-6	CASSLVGRGYGYTF
.	TRBV6-5	CASTGLHTEAFF
.	TRBV18	CASSFLGPGTEAFF
TRBD1	TRBV19	CASSEDGTGHTEAFF
.	TRBV30	CAWSDRGGVTEAFF
.	TRBV6-5	CASSYSSGHFDYGYTF
.	TRBV5-1	CASSVYQASEAFF
TRBD1	TRBV4-3	CASSQETGAGNEQFF
.	TRBV5-1	CASSLNTANYGYTF
.	TRBV7-8	CASSQVPSTDYEQYF
.	TRBV7-3	CASSPAGGLDGYTF
TRBD1	TRBV12-5	CASGSGQGLETQYF
.	TRBV14	CASSPLSGNTIYF
TRBD1	TRBV11-2	CASSLDGTGKNTIYF
.	TRBV30	CAWSDGADTQYF
TRBD1	TRBV9	CASSVGTGRETQYF